This TCR beta chain was recorded in a study of shared clonotypes between healthy human individuals. Deletions cut 5 bases from V and 5 bases from J, with 14 bases between. CDR3 length equals 13 residues. Germline lookup yields CDR1 SGHRS and CDR2 YFSETQ. Method: immunoSEQ multiplex PCR; TCRdb's copy keeps in-frame clones and lacks some. The top ten clones hold under 0.45% of a sample with a few million clones, about 92% of them seen once. This clone was seen a single time. The gene calls are TRBV5-1 and TRBJ2-7, with D possibly matching TRBD2 (5 bases). The clonotype comes from a man between 18 and 29 years old in good health. Some clones in this sample may be carry-over from other donors' samples. Sequencing was carried out using naive CD4+ T cells from PBMCs. The sample's subset: CD45RA+ positively selected. This CDR3 is CASRLVLSDEQYF. The CDR3 DNA follows: TGCGCCAGCAGACTAGTTTTATCCGACGAGCAGTACTTC. Full variable domain (outside the CDR3, taken from reference TRBV5-1 and TRBJ2-7): KAGVTQTPRYLIKTRGQQVTLSCSPISGHRSVSWYQQTPGQGLQFLFEYFSETQRNKGNFPGRFSGRQFSNSRSEMNVSTLELGDSALYLCASRLVLSDEQYFGPGTRLTVT.